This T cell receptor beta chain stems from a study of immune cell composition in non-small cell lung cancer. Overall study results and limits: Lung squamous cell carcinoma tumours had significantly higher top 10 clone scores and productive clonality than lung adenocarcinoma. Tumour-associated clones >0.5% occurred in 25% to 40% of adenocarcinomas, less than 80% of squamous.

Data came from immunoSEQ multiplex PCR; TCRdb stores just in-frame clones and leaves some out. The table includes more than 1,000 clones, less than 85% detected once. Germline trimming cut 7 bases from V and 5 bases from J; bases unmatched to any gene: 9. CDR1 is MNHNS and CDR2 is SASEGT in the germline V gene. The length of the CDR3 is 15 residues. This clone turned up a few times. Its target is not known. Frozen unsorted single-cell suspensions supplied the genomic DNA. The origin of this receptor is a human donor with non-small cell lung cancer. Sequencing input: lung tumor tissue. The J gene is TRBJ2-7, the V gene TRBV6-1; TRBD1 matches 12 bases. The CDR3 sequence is CASNPGTGGMDEQYF. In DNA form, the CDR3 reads TGTGCCAGCAACCCCGGGACAGGGGGCATGGACGAGCAGTACTTC.